This T cell receptor (beta chain) was sequenced during a study of CD8 T cells in Susac syndrome. Notes on the study in general: It was acknowledged by the study that relatively few individuals were included in its TCR sequencing and HLA analysis.

Controls comprised healthy donors matched for age and sex. While CD8+ and CD4+ T cells were isolated negatively, TEMRA cells were enriched by FACS. When the RNA was reverse transcribed, random hexamers were used with an input of about 0.45 to 1 ug. An immunoSEQ multiplex PCR amplified TCR beta CDR3 over 54 Vbeta and 13 Jbeta. TCRdb processed the immunoSEQ multiplex PCR reads anew with MiXCR; each CDR3 protein has one entry. The sample records about 47,000 distinct CDR3 sequences, about 91% being singletons. Comment on this clonotype: Its antigen remains unidentified.

Germline lookup yields CDR1 SGHTA and CDR2 FQGNSA. V dropped 7 bases and J dropped 1; count of bases not matched to a gene: 5. The CDR3 loop spans 14 amino acids. The receptor was derived from a human donor in good health. The rearrangement links TRBV7-2 to TRBJ2-7; TRBD1 matches at 9 bases. The sample comprised CD8+ T cells from PBMCs. The CDR3 sequence is CASTWTGASYEQYF. CDR3 in DNA: TGTGCCAGCACCTGGACAGGGGCATCCTACGAGCAGTACTTC.